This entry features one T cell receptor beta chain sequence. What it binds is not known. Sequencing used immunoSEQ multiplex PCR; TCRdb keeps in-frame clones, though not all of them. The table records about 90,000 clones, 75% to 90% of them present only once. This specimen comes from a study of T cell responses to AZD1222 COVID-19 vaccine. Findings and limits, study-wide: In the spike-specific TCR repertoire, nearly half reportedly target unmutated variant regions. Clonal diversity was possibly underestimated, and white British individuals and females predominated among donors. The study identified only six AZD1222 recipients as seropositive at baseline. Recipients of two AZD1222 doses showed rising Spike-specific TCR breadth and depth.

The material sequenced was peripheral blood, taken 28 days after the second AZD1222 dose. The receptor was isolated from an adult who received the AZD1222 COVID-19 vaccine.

The CDR3 coding sequence is TGTGCCAGCAGCTTGTCCCAGATGAACACTGAAGCTTTCTTT. Protein: CASSLSQMNTEAFF. This rearrangement joins TRBV5-4 to TRBJ1-1; D unclear. Germline lookup yields CDR1 SGHNT and CDR2 YYREEE (reference sequence). There are 14 residues in the CDR3. Trimming took 1 base from V and 0 from J, leaving 7 bases between them.